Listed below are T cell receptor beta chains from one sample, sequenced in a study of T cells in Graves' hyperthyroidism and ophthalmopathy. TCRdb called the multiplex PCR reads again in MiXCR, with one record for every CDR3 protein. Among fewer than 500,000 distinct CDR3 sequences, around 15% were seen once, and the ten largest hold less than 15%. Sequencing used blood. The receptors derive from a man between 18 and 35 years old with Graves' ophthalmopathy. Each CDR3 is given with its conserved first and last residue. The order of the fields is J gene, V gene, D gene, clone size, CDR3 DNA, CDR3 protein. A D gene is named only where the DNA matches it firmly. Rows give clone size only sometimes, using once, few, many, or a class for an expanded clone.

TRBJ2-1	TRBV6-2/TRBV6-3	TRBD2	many	TGTGCCAGCAGTTACAGGCCCTTCACCGGGACTAGCGGGGGTAGTGAGCAGTTCTTC	CASSYRPFTGTSGGSEQFF
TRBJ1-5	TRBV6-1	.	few	TGTGCCAGCAGTGAAGGACGGCCCCAGCATTTT	CASSEGRPQHF
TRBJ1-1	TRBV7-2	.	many	TGTGCCAGCAGCTTTGGGGGCTACACTGAAGCTTTCTTT	CASSFGGYTEAFF
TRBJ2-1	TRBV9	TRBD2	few	TGTGCCAGCAGCGTATCCACGGGACTAGCGTCCTACAATGAGCAGTTCTTC	CASSVSTGLASYNEQFF
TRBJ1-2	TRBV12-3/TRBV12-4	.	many	TGTGCCAGCAGGTTCGGAGAGCTAGCTAACTATGGCTACACCTTC	CASRFGELANYGYTF
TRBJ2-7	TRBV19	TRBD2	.	TGTGCCAGTAGTCCCCTGCTAGCGGTTCCCTACGAGCAGTACTTC	CASSPLLAVPYEQYF
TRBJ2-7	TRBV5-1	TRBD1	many	TGCGCCAGCAGCTCGGGACAGGGACTCGACGAGCAGTACTTC	CASSSGQGLDEQYF
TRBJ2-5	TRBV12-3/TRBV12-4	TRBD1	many	TGTGCCAGCAGTTTTGGAAACAGGGGGGTCCAAGAGACCCAGTACTTC	CASSFGNRGVQETQYF
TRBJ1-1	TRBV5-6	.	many	TGTGCCAGCAGCTTGTCGGAAAGTAGGAGGGACACTGAAGCTTTCTTT	CASSLSESRRDTEAFF
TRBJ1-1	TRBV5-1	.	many	TGCGCCAGCAGCTTGGTTCAGGGTCTCACTGAAGCTTTCTTT	CASSLVQGLTEAFF
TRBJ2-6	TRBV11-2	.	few	TGTGCCAGCAGCTTATTCCCCTCTGGGGCCAACGTCCTGACTTTC	CASSLFPSGANVLTF
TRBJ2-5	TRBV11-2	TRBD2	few	TGTGCCAGTAGTTCGCTAGCGGGGGGGCTGGAGACCCAGTACTTC	CASSSLAGGLETQYF
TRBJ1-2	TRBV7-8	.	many	TGTGCCAGCAGCTTATCAGGAGGTGGCTACACCTTC	CASSLSGGGYTF
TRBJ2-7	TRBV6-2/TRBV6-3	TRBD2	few	TGTGCCAGCAGAAAGCGGGGGGAGAGCTCCTACGAGCAGTACTTC	CASRKRGESSYEQYF
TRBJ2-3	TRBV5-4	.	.	TGTGCCAGCAGCTTGGATCGCCCATGGGATACGCAGTATTTT	CASSLDRPWDTQYF
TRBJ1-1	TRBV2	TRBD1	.	TGTGCCAGCGGGCCAGGGGGTCGGACTGAAGCTTTCTTT	CASGPGGRTEAFF
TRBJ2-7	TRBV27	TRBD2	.	TGTGCCGGCAGCCCAATGGGACTAGCGGGAGTGGATGAGCAGTACTTC	CAGSPMGLAGVDEQYF
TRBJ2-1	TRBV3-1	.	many	TGTGCCAGCAGCCAAGCCGGGACCACCTACAATGAGCAGTTCTTC	CASSQAGTTYNEQFF